In this sample, the clone carrying this T cell receptor (beta chain) turned up a few times. Its specificity is not known. These data are taken from a study of cytomegalovirus exposure and HLA in healthy donors. Overall study context: Unique TCR beta sequences numbering over 100 million came from roughly 180 million T cells in an earlier analysis. Whole-study findings and limits: One later analysis reportedly identified an Asian-associated ancestry cluster that showed fewer N-insertions than the roughly 720-donor mean. The presence/absence work took it that sequencing depth was about the same across donors.

This PCR relied on a set of 60 Vbeta primers and 13 Jbeta primers. The assay was immunoSEQ multiplex PCR, and TCRdb's table has in-frame clones only and misses some. The table has about 110,000 clones, approximately 79% seen once. Sequences were obtained from PBMCs. This receptor was identified in a man younger than 40 in good health and CMV-seropositive.

The CDR3 nucleotides are TGTGCCAGCAGTCAACAGGGTGGAGCTTTCTTT. Translating gives CASSQQGGAFF. The chain combines TRBV11-2 with TRBJ1-1; maybe TRBD1 (6 bases). Germline V gene data show CDR1 as SGHAT and CDR2 as FQNNGV. Trimming took 6 bases from V and 10 from J, leaving 12 bases between them. The CDR3 covers 11 residues.